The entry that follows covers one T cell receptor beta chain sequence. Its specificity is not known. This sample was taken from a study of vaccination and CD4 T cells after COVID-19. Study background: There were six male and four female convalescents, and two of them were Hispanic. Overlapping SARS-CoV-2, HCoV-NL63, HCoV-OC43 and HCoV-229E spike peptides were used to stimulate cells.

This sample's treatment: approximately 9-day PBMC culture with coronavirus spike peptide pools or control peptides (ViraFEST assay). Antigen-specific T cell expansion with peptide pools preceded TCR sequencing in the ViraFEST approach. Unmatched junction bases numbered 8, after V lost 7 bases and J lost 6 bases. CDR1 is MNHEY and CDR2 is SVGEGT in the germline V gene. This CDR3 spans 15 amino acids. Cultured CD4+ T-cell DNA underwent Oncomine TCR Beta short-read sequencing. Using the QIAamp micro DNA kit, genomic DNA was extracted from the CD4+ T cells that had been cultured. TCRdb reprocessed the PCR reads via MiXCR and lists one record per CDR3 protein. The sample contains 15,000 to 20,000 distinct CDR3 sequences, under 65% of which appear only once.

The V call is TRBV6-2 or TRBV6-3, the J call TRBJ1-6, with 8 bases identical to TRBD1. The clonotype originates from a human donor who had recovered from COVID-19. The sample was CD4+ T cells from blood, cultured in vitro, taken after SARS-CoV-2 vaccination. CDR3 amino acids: CASNQGTGPNSPLHF. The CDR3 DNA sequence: TGTGCCAGCAACCAAGGGACAGGCCCTAATTCACCCCTCCACTTT.